The entry below describes one T cell receptor beta chain. Its antigen remains unknown. Assay used: immunoSEQ multiplex PCR; TCRdb lists only in-frame clones, some missing. The sample contains under 1,100,000 clones, under 80% of which appear only once. Participating donors were healthy, HIV-negative adults free of recent acute infections or vaccinations. The sample comes from a study of shared clonotypes between healthy human individuals. Study findings and constraints: When naive CD4 clonotypes were compared across a few donors, 4% to 5.5% were shared. Generation probabilities were higher for clonotypes shared across all four sorted-subset donors than for unshared ones.

This CDR3 is built from 13 residues. Germline V CDR1 and CDR2: SNHLY, FYNNEI. V was trimmed by 4 bases and J by 9 bases, leaving 15 bases between them. The chain employs TRBV2 and TRBJ1-1, with D tentatively TRBD1 (6 bases). Sequencing used memory CD4+ T cells sorted from blood. As for subset: CD45RA-negative fraction. This sequence was found in a man younger than 35 in good health. The CDR3 protein is CASSGDGQTKAFF. In nucleotides, the CDR3 is TGTGCCAGCAGTGGGGACGGACAGACGAAAGCTTTCTTT.